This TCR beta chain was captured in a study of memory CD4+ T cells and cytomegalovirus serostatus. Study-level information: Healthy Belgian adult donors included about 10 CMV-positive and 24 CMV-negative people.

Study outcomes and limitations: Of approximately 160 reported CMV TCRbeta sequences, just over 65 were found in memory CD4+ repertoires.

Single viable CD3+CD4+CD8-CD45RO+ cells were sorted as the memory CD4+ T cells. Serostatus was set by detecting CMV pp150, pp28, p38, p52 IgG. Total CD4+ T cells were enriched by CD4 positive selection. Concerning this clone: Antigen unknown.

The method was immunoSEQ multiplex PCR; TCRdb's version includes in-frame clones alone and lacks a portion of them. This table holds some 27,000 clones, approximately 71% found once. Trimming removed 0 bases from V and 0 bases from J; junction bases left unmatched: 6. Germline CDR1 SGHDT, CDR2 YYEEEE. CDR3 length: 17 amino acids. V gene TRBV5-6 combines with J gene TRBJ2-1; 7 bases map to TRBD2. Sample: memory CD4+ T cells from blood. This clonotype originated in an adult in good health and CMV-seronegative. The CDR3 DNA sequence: TGTGCCAGCAGCTTGGGGCTAGCGGCCTTCTCCTACAATGAGCAGTTCTTC. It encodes CASSLGLAAFSYNEQFF.